Given below is one TCR beta chain in context. Which antigen it targets is not known. No much larger clonotype is one base removed from it; base qualities were not supplied. The CDR3 has 12 amino acids, counting the end cysteine and phenylalanine. Just CDR3 DNA is preserved here, 36 bases in frame from base 1. Sequences MDHEN (CDR1) and SYDVKM (CDR2) are obtained from the germline V gene. V gives up 8 bases and J gives up 2 bases, and the segment between their germline ends measures 10 bases. Participants in the prospective study were aged about 18 to 90 years, lived in some 24 United States geographic areas, and enrolled through a virtual design. To assign participants to cohorts, the prospective study relied on clinical history that participants themselves reported in a screening survey and a study questionnaire. Each participant in the prospective study had whole blood, serum and a nasopharyngeal or oropharyngeal swab collected by mobile phlebotomists. Prospective study participants could optionally give additional blood draws and questionnaires over an approximately two-month period. Before DNA extraction, blood samples from the prospective study were shipped at room temperature or frozen.

The sample belongs to a study of blood T cell repertoires in COVID-19 (dated by TCRdb to about 2020). Describing the broader study: Samples covering the acute and convalescent phases of COVID-19 were provided by collaborators in the United States, Italy and Spain. The material from the prospective study consisted of cDNA or gDNA derived from T cells, B-cell-depleted T cells, or PBMCs. Deeply sampled blood TCRbeta repertoires from subjects exposed to, actively infected with, or recovered from COVID-19 were included in the dataset. A freely available public database, intended as a resource for researchers studying the immune response to SARS-CoV-2, is where the repertoires were released. The samples were drawn from two sources: the first 160 participants of the ongoing ImmuneRACE study, and over 1,000 subjects contributed by 6 global collaborators. A de-identified subject ID, COVID-19 status, age in years and sex were almost always included in the sample metadata. Where available, HLA class I and class II types were taken from metadata supplied by the sample provider and were not determined by assay-based typing. Results the study describes overall, beyond this receptor: Clinical and demographic metadata were provided uncurated, with the amount varying by source and participant.

TCRbeta CDR3 regions were amplified from genomic DNA by means of the immunoSEQ Assay, a bias-controlled multiplex PCR. On the authors' methods: Within the assay, amplification of reference gene primers was used to estimate how many nucleated cells each sample contained. To quantify the absolute abundance of each unique TCRbeta CDR3 rearrangement, sequence reads were collapsed and filtered. For each sample, productive Simpson clonality was calculated as the square root of Simpson's diversity index across productive rearrangements. TCRdb mirrors the immuneACCESS table, restricted to in-frame sequences. Some clones are absent from its copies; in checked studies, under half trace to an unresolved V gene, and the reason for the others is unknown. V, J and clone size are those of that table, while D and trimming were read from the DNA. The sample table contains some 230,000 clones; only one count was recorded for around 89% of them. Over 3% of the sample goes to the ten largest clones.

Material: PBMCs or T cells enriched from blood (not recorded which). The sequence was obtained from a woman aged 18-29 years in a cohort exposed to, infected with or recovered from COVID-19 (not recorded which). The chain is made from TRBV28 and TRBJ2-7, with TRBD1 as a weak D call on 6 bases. CDR3 reads: CASLQGTYEQYF. The nucleotide sequence reads as follows: TGTGCCAGCCTACAGGGTACCTACGAGCAGTACTTC. Extended through the reference TRBV28 and TRBJ2-7 proteins, this CDR3 yields the full variable domain: DVKVTQSSRYLVKRTGEKVFLECVQDMDHENMFWYRQDPGLGLRLIYFSYDVKMKEKGDIPEGYSVSREKKERFSLILESASTNQTSMYLCASLQGTYEQYFGPGTRLTVT.